These T cell receptor beta chains were read from a single sample in a study of spatial heterogeneity in lung cancer. Via MiXCR, TCRdb re-called the 5' RACE reads, giving one row per CDR3 protein. The profile shows around 20,000 distinct CDR3 sequences, approximately 6.5% of them singletons. The sequencing here drew on lung tumor tissue, taken at surgery. The receptors originated from a female donor with early-stage non-small cell lung cancer. The conserved cysteine and the conserved F or W are not part of the CDR3 here. Each record gives: J gene, D gene, V gene, CDR3 protein. D genes are given only for firm matches.

>TRBJ1-4|TRBD1|TRBV20-1
SADQGATNEKLF
>TRBJ2-5|.|TRBV24-1
ASSRAGGETQY
>TRBJ1-6|TRBD1|TRBV12-3/TRBV12-4
ASRGQGYNSPLH
>TRBJ1-1|.|TRBV5-1
ASSQTRITEAF
>TRBJ1-6|.|TRBV6-5
ASSYPSPGSPLH
>TRBJ1-2|.|TRBV4-2
ASSQGGPGLGGYT
>TRBJ1-2|.|TRBV7-2
ASSRNREINYGYT
>TRBJ1-1|.|TRBV4-1
ASSQEGGRLNTEAF
>TRBJ2-7|TRBD2|TRBV4-1
ASSLAGGGTYEQY
>TRBJ2-3|TRBD2|TRBV5-5
ASSLSGGAIDTQY